This T cell receptor (beta chain) was observed in a study of OX40 agonist ivuxolimab in advanced cancers. General notes on the study: Ivuxolimab was an agonistic, fully human IgG2 monoclonal antibody directed against OX40 (CD134), a costimulatory receptor. The paper covers the monotherapy dose-escalation part of the phase I ivuxolimab trial, which included N ≈ 50 patients. The dose-escalation cohort was around 83% male with a mean age of approximately 60 years, ranging from about 20 to 85. Of the approximately 54 patients in dose escalation, about 20 had hepatocellular carcinoma, about 15 had melanoma, 9 had renal cell carcinoma and 9 had head and neck cancer. Intravenous ivuxolimab was administered to patients every 2 weeks at six dose levels: 0.01, 0.1, 0.3, 1.5, 3 and 10 mg/kg. Partial responses occurred in three dose-escalation patients: two with cutaneous melanoma and one with hepatocellular carcinoma. Peripheral TCRbeta sequencing aimed to test whether ivuxolimab altered TCR sequence diversity and caused clonal T-cell expansion. Prior anti-PD-1, anti-PD-L1 or anti-CTLA-4 therapy was permitted, and checkpoint inhibitors had been received by less than 45% of dose-escalation patients. Findings and caveats that apply to the study as a whole: In the 0.1-3.0 mg/kg groups, partial responders had among the lowest normalized peripheral clonal expansion, particularly in CD8+ T cells. Antigen specificity was not determined for the clonally expanded peripheral T cells. At doses of 0.1 to 3.0 mg/kg, clonal expansion of both CD4+ and CD8+ T cells in blood was seen between baseline and week 6. Low levels of normalized T-cell clonal expansion were also seen in some patients who did not respond. On average, CD8+ T cells showed more expanded clones than CD4+ T cells after ivuxolimab.

Genomic DNA was extracted from sorted cells for sequencing of the TCRbeta CDR3 region. The immunoSEQ Assay was used to sequence the TCRbeta CDR3 regions. Sourced from immuneACCESS, this table was stored by TCRdb with only in-frame sequences that have V and J called. A share of the clones is absent; for the studies checked, an unresolved V gene accounts for under half, and the remainder has no known explanation. This sample is represented by about 81,000 clones; 90% to 95% of them were singletons. Around 15% of the sample goes to the ten largest clones. CDR3 length: 15 amino acids, cysteine to phenylalanine. Here the CDR3 DNA is all that survives: 45 bases in frame from base 1. CDR1 and CDR2, looked up from the germline V gene, are SGHTA and FQGTGA. V is clipped by 5 bases and J by 0 bases, and the sequence between their germline boundaries is 11 bases long. The trial excluded patients who had a history of autoimmune disease or who were on systemic immunosuppression. Peripheral blood for TCR sequencing was drawn from every dose cohort at baseline, at cycle 4 day 1 and at cycle 7 day 1. Samples were obtained from an open-label, multicenter, first-in-human phase I dose-escalation trial of ivuxolimab. Adults with locally advanced or metastatic melanoma, renal cell carcinoma, hepatocellular carcinoma or head and neck squamous cell carcinoma were enrolled in the trial. CD4+ and CD8+ T cells were sorted separately from peripheral blood before TCR sequencing.

Remarks on this clone: The specificity of this receptor is unknown. The sample holds no much larger clone one base away, and base qualities are not on file.

The sample here was CD4+ or CD8+ T cells sorted from blood, taken in a trial of the OX40 agonist ivuxolimab. The sequence derives from an adult with an advanced solid tumor such as melanoma, head and neck, liver or kidney cancer. Recombination joined TRBV7-3 with TRBJ1-3; a confident D gene designation cannot be given. The CDR3 amino acid sequence is: CASSPFGFSGNTIYF. The DNA reads TGTGCCAGCAGCCCCTTTGGGTTCTCTGGAAACACCATATATTTT.